This TCR beta chain appears in the sequencing data of a study of shared clonotypes between healthy human individuals. Generated by immunoSEQ multiplex PCR, the TCRdb table keeps only in-frame clones and is missing some. The sample holds roughly 2,500,000 clones, 93% seen once. Overall study findings and caveats: Though the depth was large, rarefaction showed that sorted-subset sequencing was incomplete. Larger estimated richness was generally seen in naive subsets than in memory subsets.

On this clone itself: What it binds is not known.

The CDR3 is 16 residues long. Trimming removed 1 base from V and 0 bases from J; junction bases left unmatched: 4. Per the germline V gene, CDR1 is SGHRS and CDR2 is YFSETQ. The sample comprised naive CD4+ T cells from PBMCs. Noted subset: CD45RA+ positively selected. The chain recombines TRBV5-1 with TRBJ2-3, with 8 bases matching TRBD2. The receptor was isolated from a man in his late teens or twenties in good health. Some clones in this sample may be carry-over from other donors' samples. The CDR3 region has the DNA TGCGCCAGCAGCTTGCCACTAGCGGTTAGCACAGATACGCAGTATTTT. This gives the protein CASSLPLAVSTDTQYF.